Below are 25 T cell receptor beta chains sequenced from a single sample in a study of cytomegalovirus exposure and HLA in healthy donors. Use of 60 Vbeta and 13 Jbeta primers characterized the PCR. TCRdb keeps only in-frame clones here, not all; method: immunoSEQ multiplex PCR. The top ten hold almost 6% of the sample, which has over 55,000 clones, approximately 80% seen once. Material for sequencing was PBMCs. The source is a male donor in good health and CMV-seronegative.

The rearrangement uses TRBV6-1 and TRBJ2-3; 12 bases match TRBD2. Germline V gene lookup returns CDR1 MNHNS and CDR2 SASEGT. V trimming: 4 bases; J trimming: 1 base; junction bases outside the gene matches: 0. The CDR3 runs to 15 residues. The CDR3 here is CASSGLAGGTDTQYF. CDR3 DNA: TGTGCCAGCAGTGGACTAGCGGGGGGCACAGATACGCAGTATTTT.

The chain links TRBV18 to TRBJ2-1, with 9 bases fitting TRBD2. The germline gives CDR1 KGHSH, CDR2 LQKENI. After removal of 2 bases from V and 3 bases from J, the junction contained 5 bases not matched to a gene. CDR3 length equals 16 residues. CDR3 protein: CASSPLSSGDYNEQFF. For the CDR3, the DNA is TGTGCCAGCTCACCATTGTCTAGCGGGGACTACAATGAGCAGTTCTTC.

The rearrangement links TRBV12-2 to TRBJ1-6. TRBV12-2 is tagged as a pseudogene. The CDR3 extends over 14 amino acids. The CDR3 DNA reads TGTGCAAGTCGAGTAGTAGGAGGGGAGGGGCCCCTCCACTTT. This translates into CASRVVGGEGPLHF.

The gene calls are TRBV28 and TRBJ2-7, with a weak D call TRBD2 (7 bases). There are 14 residues in the CDR3. Germline V CDR1 and CDR2: MDHEN, SYDVKM. V gave up 5 bases and J gave up 3 bases, with 14 bases separating them. This CDR3 reads CASSPPGGHYEQYF. CDR3 DNA sequence: TGTGCCAGCAGTCCACCGGGGGGACACTACGAGCAGTACTTC.

This clone was counted once. The gene calls are TRBV6-5 and TRBJ2-7, with no clear D. Germline V lookup: CDR1 MNHEY, CDR2 SVGAGI. V was shortened by 5 bases and J by 3 bases, with 5 bases between the two germline ends. The CDR3 spans 11 residues. The chain's CDR3 is CASSQNYEQYF. The CDR3 region has the DNA TGTGCCAGCAGTCAAAACTACGAGCAGTACTTC.

The V gene is TRBV15, the J gene TRBJ1-5; D is perhaps TRBD1 (5 bases). Germline CDR1 and CDR2: LNHNV and YYDKDF (reference sequence). V lost 6 bases and J 4 bases, leaving 16 bases between the germline ends. There are 15 residues in the CDR3. The CDR3 protein is CATSGGGAGNQPQHF. CDR3 DNA: TGTGCCACCAGTGGGGGAGGGGCGGGAAATCAGCCCCAGCATTTT.

DNA for the CDR3: TGTGCCATCAGTGAGGCAAGCGGGGGGTCACCCCTCCACTTT. Its translation is CAISEASGGSPLHF. V is TRBV10-3 and J is TRBJ1-6; tentatively, D is TRBD1 (5 bases). This CDR3 has 14 amino acids. Germline V CDR1 and CDR2: ENHRY, SYGVKD. Trimming stripped 2 bases from V and 10 bases from J, with 12 bases between.

The chain has TRBV6-1 and TRBJ1-6; 8 bases fit TRBD1. This CDR3 comprises 15 residues. Trimming cost V 6 bases and J 8 bases; bases outside gene matches: 9. From germline, CDR1 is MNHNS and CDR2 SASEGT. DNA of the CDR3: TGTGCCAGCAGCCCTTGGACAGGGACCGATTCACCCCTCCACTTT. Encoded protein: CASSPWTGTDSPLHF.

The rearrangement joins TRBV15 to TRBJ1-6; TRBD1 agrees at 9 bases. CDR3 length: 13 amino acids. Trimming at V came to 4 bases and at J to 14 bases, leaving 6 bases not matched to a gene. Germline CDR1 LNHNV, CDR2 YYDKDF (reference sequence). The CDR3 DNA follows: TGTGCCACCAGCATTGGGACAGGGAGGACCCTCCACTTT. Amino acids: CATSIGTGRTLHF.

This rearrangement joins TRBV4-3 to TRBJ2-3, with D maybe TRBD1 (6 bases). Per the germline V gene, CDR1 is LGHNA and CDR2 is YSLEER. The germline V and J ends were trimmed by 3 bases and 2 bases, with 18 bases remaining between them. The CDR3 length is 17 residues. The CDR3 reads CASSQDPRQAITDTQYF. CDR3 nucleotide sequence: TGCGCCAGCAGCCAGGATCCGCGACAGGCTATCACAGATACGCAGTATTTT.

V usage is TRBV5-1 and J usage is TRBJ1-2; 7 bases line up with TRBD1. This CDR3 contains 14 residues. The V and J ends lost 5 bases and 1 base, in that order; junction bases with no gene match: 5. CDR1 and CDR2 (germline): SGHRS, YFSETQ. CDR3 nucleotides: TGCGCCAGCAGGGAACAGGGGAATAACTATGGCTACACCTTC. Translated: CASREQGNNYGYTF.

V is TRBV5-6 and J is TRBJ1-3, with D unclear. V dropped 1 base and J dropped 4 bases, with 12 bases sitting between them. In germline, CDR1 is SGHDT, CDR2 YYEEEE. The CDR3 has 15 residues. For the CDR3, the DNA is TGTGCCAGCAGCTTGCTCCCGGTTCGGGGAAACACCATATATTTT. This gives the protein CASSLLPVRGNTIYF.

This chain uses TRBV21-1 with TRBJ2-3; the table's TRBD1 call for D was not verified on the DNA. TRBV21-1 is deemed a pseudogene. The CDR3 spans 20 residues. The CDR3 loop reads CASSIIVLGYIGEHTDTQYF. CDR3 bases: TGTGCCAGCAGCATAATAGTTTTGGGCTACATAGGGGAACACACAGATACGCAGTATTTT.

The chain joins TRBV6-6 to TRBJ1-2; D not resolved. The CDR3 runs to 16 residues. CDR1 and CDR2 from the germline V gene are MNHNY and SVGAGI (reference sequence). With 4 bases removed from V and 0 bases from J, the gap between germline ends came to 15 bases. For the CDR3, the DNA is TGTGCCAGCAGTTCCGCCCCAGAAATTTCTAACTATGGCTACACCTTC. Translated, it gives CASSSAPEISNYGYTF.

A note on this clone: The junction departs from the called germline gene at one end, perhaps through a read error. Other DNA sequences in this specimen translate into the identical CDR3. J is TRBJ1-1 and V is TRBV18; TRBD1 might be the D (5 bases). Germline V gene data show CDR1 as KGHSH and CDR2 as LQKENI. The CDR3 sequence is 12 residues long. The CDR3 reads CASPPGTGVAFF. The CDR3 DNA reads TGTGCCAGCCCACCCGGGACGGGGGTCGCTTTCTTT.

The chain combines TRBV25-1 with TRBJ1-2; D is perhaps TRBD1 (5 bases). CDR3 length: 14 residues. Per germline, CDR1 MGHDK and CDR2 SYGVNS. With 7 bases removed from V and 2 bases from J, the gap between germline ends came to 14 bases. CDR3 DNA sequence: TGTGCCAGCATGGGGGGGACGGGCAACTATGGCTACACCTTC. This gives the protein CASMGGTGNYGYTF.

The chain employs TRBV6-1 and TRBJ1-1; D not resolved. Trimming cost V 1 base and J 3 bases, with 6 bases left between them. Germline values: CDR1 MNHNS, CDR2 SASEGT. The CDR3 consists of 13 residues. The CDR3 spells CASSEGEYTEAFF. The CDR3 DNA reads as TGTGCCAGCAGTGAAGGGGAGTACACTGAAGCTTTCTTT.

This clone was recorded only once. The chain has TRBV5-1 and TRBJ2-1, with D possibly matching TRBD2 (6 bases). V lost 3 bases and J lost 10, with 14 bases in between. Germline V gives CDR1 SGHRS, CDR2 YFSETQ. CDR3 size: 13 residues. The CDR3 coding sequence is TGCGCCAGCAGCTGGGGACTCGACTACGAGCAGTTCTTC. As protein: CASSWGLDYEQFF.

V gene TRBV11-2 combines with J gene TRBJ1-1; D possibly corresponds to TRBD1 (5 bases). Germline V gives CDR1 SGHAT, CDR2 FQNNGV. The CDR3 spans 14 residues. Trimming shortened V by 3 bases and J by 0 bases, and 8 bases separated the two germline ends. This CDR3 reads CASSFKGLNTEAFF. CDR3 bases: TGTGCCAGCAGCTTCAAGGGGTTGAACACTGAAGCTTTCTTT. The whole variable domain, remainder taken from reference TRBV11-2 and TRBJ1-1, is EAGVAQSPRYKIIEKRQSVAFWCNPISGHATLYWYQQILGQGPKLLIQFQNNGVVDDSQLPKDRFSAERLKGVDSTLKIQPAKLEDSAVYLCASSFKGLNTEAFFGQGTRLTVV.

The V call is TRBV5-1, the J call TRBJ1-2, with 11 bases that match TRBD1. V shed 4 bases and J 3 bases; nucleotides not matched to a gene: 5. Germline-derived CDR1 and CDR2 are SGHRS and YFSETQ. CDR3 length equals 15 residues. CDR3 nucleotides: TGCGCCAGCAGCGATCGGGACAGGGGGGACTATGGCTACACCTTC. It translates to CASSDRDRGDYGYTF.

The V and J genes are TRBV19 and TRBJ1-2, with 7 bases aligning to TRBD1. The length of the CDR3 is 13 residues. With V trimmed by 6 bases and J by 6 bases, 7 bases remained unmatched. Per the germline V gene, CDR1 is LNHDA and CDR2 is SQIVND (reference sequence). The CDR3 spells CASREGQLDGYTF. DNA of the CDR3: TGTGCCAGTAGGGAGGGACAGTTGGATGGCTACACCTTC.

The DNA for the CDR3 is TGTGCCTACCGAGAGGGAGCGGAACCCTCTGGGGCCAACGTCCTGACTTTC. This codes for CAYREGAEPSGANVLTF. V gene TRBV7-2 combines with J gene TRBJ2-6; the D gene is possibly TRBD2 (5 bases). Trimming removed 11 bases at V and 0 bases at J, with 20 bases between. CDR1 is SGHTA and CDR2 is FQGNSA in the germline V gene. The CDR3 runs 17 residues.

The J gene is TRBJ2-7, the V gene TRBV5-1; D is unresolved. This CDR3 contains 11 residues. Between the trimmed V and J ends, which lost 2 bases and 5 bases, there was a span of 5 bases. Per the germline V gene, CDR1 is SGHRS and CDR2 is YFSETQ. The CDR3 loop is CASSFRDEQYF. CDR3 in DNA: TGCGCCAGCAGCTTTCGAGACGAGCAGTACTTC.

This chain connects TRBV7-2 to TRBJ1-1, with 9 bases aligning to TRBD1. The V segment lost 1 base and the J segment 5 bases; nucleotides outside the gene matches: 2. CDR3 length: 14 amino acids. Germline V CDR1 and CDR2: SGHTA, FQGNSA. The CDR3 region is CASSLGQGVTEAFF. CDR3 sequence (DNA): TGTGCCAGCAGCTTAGGACAGGGGGTGACTGAAGCTTTCTTT.

This clone came up a few times. This chain uses TRBV7-9 with TRBJ1-2, with TRBD1 identical over 9 bases. Looked up from germline, CDR1 is SEHNR and CDR2 is FQNEAQ (reference sequence). There are 15 residues in the CDR3. Trimming took 5 bases from V and 5 from J; bases not matched to a gene: 9. The CDR3 spells CASSQTRDRVYGYTF. CDR3 bases: TGTGCCAGCAGCCAAACCCGGGACAGGGTTTATGGCTACACCTTC.